This entry concerns a single T cell receptor beta chain. The PCR employed 60 Vbeta primers together with 13 Jbeta primers. Profiled with immunoSEQ multiplex PCR; TCRdb holds only in-frame clones, not every one. The profile shows under 200,000 clones, 65% to 90% of them singletons. The data were taken from a study of cytomegalovirus exposure and HLA in healthy donors. The sequenced sample consisted of PBMCs. The clonotype comes from a human donor in good health.

The CDR3 DNA reads TGTGCCAGCAGCTCCGGACTCTTGGAACTTGAGCAGTACTTC. It specifies CASSSGLLELEQYF. The chain joins TRBV7-8 to TRBJ2-7, with D possibly being TRBD2 (5 bases). The germline gives CDR1 SGHVS, CDR2 FQNEAQ. There are 14 residues in the CDR3. Between the trimmed V and J ends, which lost 4 bases and 7 bases, there was a span of 17 bases.